This T cell receptor beta chain came from a study of T cell repertoires in cytomegalovirus infection. For the study at large: Through public TCR beta signatures, both CMV infection and matching HLA type were indicated.

J lost 5 bases, V lost 4 bases, and 16 bases had no gene match. Germline V gene data show CDR1 as MNHNS and CDR2 as SASEGT. This CDR3 is built from 17 residues. For this clonotype: Its antigen remains unknown.

Via MiXCR, TCRdb re-called the reads, giving one row per CDR3 protein. Seen here are roughly 500,000 distinct CDR3 sequences, 33% observed once, and the top ten hold about 17%. Regarding the study as a whole: It was HLA-C-restricted CMV-specific TCR beta clonotypes that dominated the response ex vivo. Totalled public TCR beta family frequency picked out people who carried CMV plus the relevant HLA.

The clonotype was recovered from a human donor in good health (CMV status not recorded). Some clones in this sample may be carry-over from other donors' samples. The rearrangement uses TRBV6-1 and TRBJ1-1, with 7 positions matching TRBD1. Sequenced here: cultured PBMCs, sampled from culture after CMV antigen stimulation. CDR3 nucleotide sequence: TGTGCCAGCAGTGTTCCGATAGACAGGGCCGCGCTTACTGAAGCTTTCTTT. It codes for CASSVPIDRAALTEAFF.